This is a list of T cell receptor beta chains from one sample in a study of human T cells and chemical hapten exposure. TCRdb re-derived calls from the RACE reads in MiXCR, one entry per CDR3 protein. The sample holds approximately 57,000 distinct CDR3 sequences, over 7.5% seen once. The sample was whole blood, taken in connection with sensitization to the hapten diphenylcyclopropenone (DPC). All receptors derive from a woman between 40 and 55 years old with alopecia areata. Some clones in this sample may be carry-over from other donors' samples. Each CDR3 is given with its conserved first and last residue. The D gene is left open where the match is weak. Only some rows state a clone size, as once, few, many or a class for expanded clones.

clone_size: .
v_call: TRBV18
j_call: TRBJ2-3
d_call: .
cdr3_aa: CASSPSRSLTTDTQYF
cdr3_nt: TGTGCCAGCTCACCTAGCCGATCATTAACCACAGATACGCAGTATTTT

clone_size: many
v_call: TRBV20-1
j_call: TRBJ1-5
d_call: .
cdr3_aa: CSAMGPGTPRLNQPQHF
cdr3_nt: TGCAGTGCTATGGGACCCGGGACACCGAGGCTCAATCAGCCCCAGCATTTT

clone_size: .
v_call: TRBV7-3
j_call: TRBJ1-1
d_call: TRBD1
cdr3_aa: CASSDNRGLVTEAFF
cdr3_nt: TGTGCCAGCAGCGACAACAGGGGGCTGGTCACTGAAGCTTTCTTT

clone_size: many
v_call: TRBV7-2
j_call: TRBJ1-2
d_call: .
cdr3_aa: CASSSPPGLNGYTF
cdr3_nt: TGTGCCAGCAGCTCCCCCCCAGGGTTGAATGGCTACACCTTC

clone_size: many
v_call: TRBV13
j_call: TRBJ2-1
d_call: .
cdr3_aa: CASSPRSRVQFF
cdr3_nt: TGTGCCAGCAGCCCCCGTTCCAGGGTGCAGTTCTTC

clone_size: .
v_call: TRBV12-3/TRBV12-4
j_call: TRBJ1-3
d_call: TRBD1
cdr3_aa: CASSSTGAGNTIYF
cdr3_nt: TGTGCCAGCAGTTCCACAGGGGCTGGAAACACCATATATTTT

clone_size: many
v_call: TRBV10-3
j_call: TRBJ2-1
d_call: .
cdr3_aa: CAIKFSEVYNEQFF
cdr3_nt: TGTGCCATCAAATTTAGTGAGGTTTACAATGAGCAGTTCTTC

clone_size: many
v_call: TRBV6-2/TRBV6-3
j_call: TRBJ1-6
d_call: TRBD1
cdr3_aa: CASSYQGARSPLHF
cdr3_nt: TGTGCCAGCAGTTACCAGGGGGCACGATCACCCCTCCACTTT

clone_size: .
v_call: TRBV19
j_call: TRBJ1-5
d_call: TRBD1
cdr3_aa: CASSKAGTEWGGNQPQHF
cdr3_nt: TGTGCCAGTAGTAAAGCCGGGACAGAGTGGGGAGGCAATCAGCCCCAGCATTTT

clone_size: many
v_call: TRBV11-2
j_call: TRBJ2-2
d_call: TRBD2
cdr3_aa: CASSPGGANTGELFF
cdr3_nt: TGTGCCAGCAGCCCGGGGGGGGCGAACACCGGGGAGCTGTTTTTT

clone_size: many
v_call: TRBV27
j_call: TRBJ2-2
d_call: .
cdr3_aa: CASSYTGLRTGELFF
cdr3_nt: TGTGCCAGCAGTTATACAGGGTTGAGAACCGGGGAGCTGTTTTTT

clone_size: .
v_call: TRBV28
j_call: TRBJ2-3
d_call: TRBD1
cdr3_aa: CASTLGQGLGDTQYF
cdr3_nt: TGTGCCAGCACCCTAGGACAGGGGTTGGGCGATACGCAGTATTTT

clone_size: few
v_call: TRBV7-2
j_call: TRBJ2-4
d_call: .
cdr3_aa: CASSRHRGGPREAKNIQYF
cdr3_nt: TGTGCCAGCAGCCGACACAGGGGGGGCCCGAGGGAGGCCAAAAACATTCAGTACTTC

clone_size: many
v_call: TRBV11-2
j_call: TRBJ1-1
d_call: TRBD1
cdr3_aa: CASSGRDRGPTEAFF
cdr3_nt: TGTGCCAGCAGCGGCCGGGACAGGGGGCCCACTGAAGCTTTCTTT

clone_size: .
v_call: TRBV27
j_call: TRBJ1-1
d_call: .
cdr3_aa: CASSSRGDLNTEAFF
cdr3_nt: TGTGCCAGCAGTTCGCGTGGGGACTTGAACACTGAAGCTTTCTTT

clone_size: many
v_call: TRBV12-3/TRBV12-4
j_call: TRBJ2-1
d_call: TRBD2
cdr3_aa: CASSGGLNEQFF
cdr3_nt: TGTGCGAGTAGCGGGGGCCTCAATGAGCAGTTCTTC

clone_size: many
v_call: TRBV12-3/TRBV12-4
j_call: TRBJ1-1
d_call: .
cdr3_aa: CASHSGVTEAFF
cdr3_nt: TGTGCCAGCCATTCAGGGGTCACTGAAGCTTTCTTT

clone_size: many
v_call: TRBV2
j_call: TRBJ2-5
d_call: TRBD1
cdr3_aa: CASSGQGLSSETQYF
cdr3_nt: TGTGCCAGCAGTGGACAGGGGCTGTCCTCAGAGACCCAGTACTTC

clone_size: many
v_call: TRBV7-6
j_call: TRBJ2-1
d_call: .
cdr3_aa: CASSLAAGRNEQFF
cdr3_nt: TGTGCCAGCAGCTTAGCGGCAGGGCGCAATGAGCAGTTCTTC

clone_size: .
v_call: TRBV4-3
j_call: TRBJ1-6
d_call: .
cdr3_aa: CASSQRRAPGSPLHF
cdr3_nt: TGCGCCAGCAGCCAACGGAGGGCTCCGGGTTCACCCCTCCACTTT

clone_size: .
v_call: TRBV28
j_call: TRBJ1-1
d_call: .
cdr3_aa: CASSLSDGMNTEAFF
cdr3_nt: TGTGCCAGCAGTTTATCAGACGGCATGAACACTGAAGCTTTCTTT

clone_size: many
v_call: TRBV19
j_call: TRBJ2-7
d_call: .
cdr3_aa: CASSIDSAGVEQYF
cdr3_nt: TGTGCCAGTAGTATAGATTCGGCAGGGGTTGAGCAGTACTTC

clone_size: many
v_call: TRBV7-8
j_call: TRBJ2-2
d_call: .
cdr3_aa: CASSRSSRQMTGELFF
cdr3_nt: TGTGCCAGCAGCAGGAGCTCTCGGCAGATGACCGGGGAGCTGTTTTTT

clone_size: .
v_call: TRBV5-6
j_call: TRBJ2-7
d_call: .
cdr3_aa: CASSLALSSYEQYF
cdr3_nt: TGTGCCAGCAGCTTGGCACTCAGCTCCTACGAGCAGTACTTC

clone_size: few
v_call: TRBV3-1
j_call: TRBJ1-1
d_call: .
cdr3_aa: CASSQDMGVTEAFF
cdr3_nt: TGTGCCAGCAGCCAAGACATGGGGGTCACTGAAGCTTTCTTT

clone_size: many
v_call: TRBV7-2
j_call: TRBJ2-2
d_call: .
cdr3_aa: CASSLAAEAGELFF
cdr3_nt: TGTGCCAGCAGCTTAGCCGCAGAAGCCGGGGAGCTGTTTTTT

clone_size: .
v_call: TRBV5-1
j_call: TRBJ1-6
d_call: TRBD1
cdr3_aa: CASSIRDSVRSPLHF
cdr3_nt: TGCGCCAGCAGCATCCGGGACAGCGTCCGCTCACCCCTCCACTTT

clone_size: many
v_call: TRBV9
j_call: TRBJ1-3
d_call: .
cdr3_aa: CASSLELFTGNTIYF
cdr3_nt: TGTGCCAGCAGCCTAGAATTGTTTACTGGAAACACCATATATTTT

clone_size: many
v_call: TRBV6-5
j_call: TRBJ2-1
d_call: TRBD2
cdr3_aa: CASSGGGAYNEQFF
cdr3_nt: TGTGCCAGCAGTGGCGGGGGGGCTTACAATGAGCAGTTCTTC

clone_size: many
v_call: TRBV12-3/TRBV12-4
j_call: TRBJ2-2
d_call: TRBD2
cdr3_aa: CASGRGSGELFF
cdr3_nt: TGTGCCAGCGGGAGGGGCTCCGGGGAGCTGTTTTTT

clone_size: many
v_call: TRBV5-5
j_call: TRBJ1-5
d_call: .
cdr3_aa: CASSSYIDQPQHF
cdr3_nt: TGTGCCAGCAGCTCCTACATAGATCAGCCCCAGCATTTT

clone_size: many
v_call: TRBV11-3
j_call: TRBJ2-1
d_call: .
cdr3_aa: CASSLGGWGGGYNEQFF
cdr3_nt: TGTGCCAGCAGCTTAGGCGGCTGGGGAGGGGGCTACAATGAGCAGTTCTTC

clone_size: many
v_call: TRBV6-6
j_call: TRBJ1-5
d_call: .
cdr3_aa: CASVSWETQPQHF
cdr3_nt: TGTGCCAGCGTTTCATGGGAGACTCAGCCCCAGCATTTT

clone_size: many
v_call: TRBV6-2/TRBV6-3
j_call: TRBJ2-5
d_call: TRBD2
cdr3_aa: CASSMLAGSLGTQYF
cdr3_nt: TGTGCCAGCAGTATGCTAGCGGGGAGCCTGGGGACCCAGTACTTC

clone_size: many
v_call: TRBV4-1
j_call: TRBJ2-1
d_call: TRBD2
cdr3_aa: CASSHSGLAGGIGNEQFF
cdr3_nt: TGCGCCAGCAGCCATTCAGGACTAGCGGGGGGAATTGGTAATGAGCAGTTCTTC

clone_size: many
v_call: TRBV18
j_call: TRBJ1-2
d_call: .
cdr3_aa: CASSPRADSHYGYTF
cdr3_nt: TGTGCCAGCTCACCACGGGCGGACTCTCACTATGGCTACACCTTC

clone_size: .
v_call: TRBV28
j_call: TRBJ2-3
d_call: TRBD1
cdr3_aa: CASRGRTGDITDTQYF
cdr3_nt: TGTGCCAGCAGGGGTAGGACAGGGGATATCACAGATACGCAGTATTTT

clone_size: many
v_call: TRBV27
j_call: TRBJ2-1
d_call: .
cdr3_aa: CASSLISLNNEQFF
cdr3_nt: TGTGCCAGCAGTTTAATTTCCCTGAACAATGAGCAGTTCTTC

clone_size: many
v_call: TRBV20-1
j_call: TRBJ1-6
d_call: .
cdr3_aa: CSASDAGNSPLHF
cdr3_nt: TGCAGTGCTAGCGATGCGGGTAATTCACCCCTCCACTTT

clone_size: many
v_call: TRBV7-8
j_call: TRBJ2-7
d_call: .
cdr3_aa: CASTPPGNEQYF
cdr3_nt: TGTGCCAGCACCCCCCCGGGCAACGAGCAGTACTTC

clone_size: many
v_call: TRBV3-1
j_call: TRBJ1-3
d_call: TRBD1
cdr3_aa: CASSQADRGTRTLFF
cdr3_nt: TGTGCCAGCAGCCAAGCGGACAGGGGTACGAGGACCCTTTTTTTT

clone_size: few
v_call: TRBV5-6
j_call: TRBJ2-5
d_call: .
cdr3_aa: CASSPGPREKTQYF
cdr3_nt: TGTGCCAGCAGCCCGGGGCCGAGAGAAAAGACCCAGTACTTC

clone_size: .
v_call: TRBV15
j_call: TRBJ2-7
d_call: .
cdr3_aa: CATSEANYDEQYF
cdr3_nt: TGTGCCACCAGTGAAGCCAACTACGACGAGCAGTACTTC

clone_size: .
v_call: TRBV5-6
j_call: TRBJ1-1
d_call: .
cdr3_aa: CASSFGTGAFF
cdr3_nt: TGTGCCAGCAGCTTTGGCACCGGCGCTTTCTTT

clone_size: .
v_call: TRBV4-3
j_call: TRBJ2-1
d_call: .
cdr3_aa: CASSQGARGSEQFF
cdr3_nt: TGCGCCAGCAGCCAGGGGGCCCGGGGATCAGAGCAGTTCTTC

clone_size: many
v_call: TRBV5-1
j_call: TRBJ2-7
d_call: .
cdr3_aa: CASSLAASEQYF
cdr3_nt: TGCGCCAGCAGCTTGGCGGCGAGCGAGCAGTACTTC

clone_size: .
v_call: TRBV2
j_call: TRBJ1-1
d_call: .
cdr3_aa: CASTDQYTEAFF
cdr3_nt: TGTGCCAGCACGGACCAGTACACTGAAGCTTTCTTT

clone_size: many
v_call: TRBV2
j_call: TRBJ1-5
d_call: .
cdr3_aa: CASSEGLRGPNQPQHF
cdr3_nt: TGTGCCAGCAGTGAAGGCCTGAGGGGACCCAATCAGCCCCAGCATTTT

clone_size: .
v_call: TRBV6-5
j_call: TRBJ1-2
d_call: .
cdr3_aa: CASSYSDGLDGYTF
cdr3_nt: TGTGCCAGCAGTTACTCGGACGGGTTGGATGGCTACACCTTC

clone_size: .
v_call: TRBV7-2
j_call: TRBJ2-3
d_call: .
cdr3_aa: CASSFQGTYTQYF
cdr3_nt: TGTGCCAGCAGCTTCCAGGGTACTTATACGCAGTATTTT

clone_size: many
v_call: TRBV20-1
j_call: TRBJ1-2
d_call: .
cdr3_aa: CSANAPGRLKLGYTF
cdr3_nt: TGCAGTGCAAACGCACCGGGACGGCTAAAGCTCGGCTACACCTTC

clone_size: many
v_call: TRBV28
j_call: TRBJ1-1
d_call: .
cdr3_aa: CASGRGSTEAFF
cdr3_nt: TGTGCCAGCGGGAGGGGGAGCACTGAAGCTTTCTTT

clone_size: many
v_call: TRBV5-8
j_call: TRBJ2-3
d_call: .
cdr3_aa: CASRPLWDTSTDTQYF
cdr3_nt: TGTGCCAGCAGGCCACTTTGGGACACATCCACAGATACGCAGTATTTT

clone_size: .
v_call: TRBV6-6
j_call: TRBJ1-6
d_call: .
cdr3_aa: CASSYSGAKDSPLHF
cdr3_nt: TGTGCCAGCAGTTACTCGGGGGCTAAGGATTCACCCCTCCACTTT